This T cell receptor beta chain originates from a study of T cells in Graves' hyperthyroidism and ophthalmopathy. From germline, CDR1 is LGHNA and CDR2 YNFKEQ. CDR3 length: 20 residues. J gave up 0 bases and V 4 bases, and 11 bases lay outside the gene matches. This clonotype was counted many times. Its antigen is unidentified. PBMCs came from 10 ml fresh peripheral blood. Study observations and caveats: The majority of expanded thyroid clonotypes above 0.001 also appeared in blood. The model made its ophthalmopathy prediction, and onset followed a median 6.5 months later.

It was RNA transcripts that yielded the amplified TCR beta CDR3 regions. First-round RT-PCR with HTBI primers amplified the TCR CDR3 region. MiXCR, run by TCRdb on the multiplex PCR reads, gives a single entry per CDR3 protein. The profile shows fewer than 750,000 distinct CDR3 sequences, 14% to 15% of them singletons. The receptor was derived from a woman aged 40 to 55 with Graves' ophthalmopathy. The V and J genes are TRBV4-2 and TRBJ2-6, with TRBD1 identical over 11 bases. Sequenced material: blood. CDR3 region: CASSPGTGGRSPSGANVLTF. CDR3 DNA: TGTGCCAGCAGCCCGGGGACAGGGGGGCGATCCCCCTCTGGGGCCAACGTCCTGACTTTC.